Included here is one T cell receptor beta chain sequence, with context. The data stem from a study of low-dose radiotherapy and immunotherapy resistance in tumors. Looking at the study overall: Cohort 2 patients were irradiated with 1 Gy every two weeks, reaching 13 Gy over 26 weeks.

Primers targeting TRAV and TRBV primed first-strand cDNA, covering alpha and beta chains. The authors amplified TCRs for about 20 PCR cycles with a constant-region primer and a V-primer adapter. TCRdb recomputed calls from the reads with MiXCR, one row per CDR3 protein. This sample has fewer than 6,500 distinct CDR3 sequences, with 82% found just once. Treatment combined nivolumab, ipilimumab, aspirin, low-dose cyclophosphamide and low-dose radiotherapy in a dose-escalation trial. This CDR3 contains 13 residues. The germline V gene encodes CDR1 SNHLY and CDR2 FYNNEI. V gave up 6 bases and J gave up 5 bases, with 11 bases separating them.

The sequence came from a human donor with advanced metastatic prostate, ovarian, gallbladder or colorectal cancer (not recorded which). This table probably holds off-target reads from a library built for another chain. The chain is built from TRBV2 and TRBJ2-1; D not certain. The CDR3 sequence: CASSPEWNNEQFF. Here the CDR3 DNA reads TGTGCCAGCAGCCCGGAGTGGAACAATGAGCAGTTCTTC.